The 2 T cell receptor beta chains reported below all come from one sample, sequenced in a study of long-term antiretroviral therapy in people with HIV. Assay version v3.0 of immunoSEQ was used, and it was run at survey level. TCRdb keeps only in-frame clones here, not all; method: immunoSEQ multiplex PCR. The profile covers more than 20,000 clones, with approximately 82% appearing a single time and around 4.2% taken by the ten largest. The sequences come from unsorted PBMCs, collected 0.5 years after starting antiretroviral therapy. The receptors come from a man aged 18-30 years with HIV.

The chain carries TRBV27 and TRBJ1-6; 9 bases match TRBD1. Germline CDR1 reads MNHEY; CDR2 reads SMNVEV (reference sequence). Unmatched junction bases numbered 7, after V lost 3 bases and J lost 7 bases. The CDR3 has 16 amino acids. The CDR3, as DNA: TGTGCCAGCAGTTTTGCGGGACAGGGAAGAAATTCACCCCTCCACTTT. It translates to CASSFAGQGRNSPLHF.

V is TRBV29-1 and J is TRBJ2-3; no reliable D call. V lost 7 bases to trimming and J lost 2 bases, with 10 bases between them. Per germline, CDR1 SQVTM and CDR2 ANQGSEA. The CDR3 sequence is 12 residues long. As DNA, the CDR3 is TGCAGCGCGGAACGAGACACAGATACGCAGTATTTT. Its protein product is CSAERDTDTQYF.